Given below is one T cell receptor (beta chain) in context. The antigen remains undetermined. This sample was included in a study of shared clonotypes between healthy human individuals. Study findings and constraints: Rarefaction exposed incomplete sorted-subset sequencing despite large depth.

Repertoires were generated with immunoSEQ multiplex PCR, while TCRdb's copy carries only in-frame clones and drops some. The table includes roughly 1.4 million clones, approximately 98.5% detected once. After removal of 1 base from V and 16 bases from J, the junction contained 6 bases not matched to a gene. The CDR3 is 12 amino acids. Germline lookup yields CDR1 LNHNV and CDR2 YYDKDF (reference sequence). Donors had no recently reported acute infections or vaccinations and were HIV-negative. The chain uses TRBV15 and TRBJ2-1; TRBD2 matches 8 bases. The clonotype was recovered from a man between 25 and 39 years old in good health. Sequencing used naive CD4+ T cells sorted from blood. Subset noted: CD45RA+ positively selected. CDR3 nucleotide sequence: TGTGCCACCAGCAGAGGGACTAGCAGTTTCTTCTTC. It translates to CATSRGTSSFFF.